This TCR beta chain appears in the sequencing data of a study of blood T cell repertoires in COVID-19 (TCRdb year 2020). In terms of the full investigation: Samples from collaborators originated in the United States, Italy and Spain and spanned both the acute and convalescent phases of COVID-19. The prospective study material was composed of cDNA or gDNA derived from T cells, B-cell-depleted T cells, or PBMCs. The repertoires were made available in a free public database intended to serve as a resource for research on the immune response to SARS-CoV-2. The dataset comprised deeply sampled blood TCRbeta repertoires from subjects exposed to, actively infected with, or recovered from COVID-19. The samples were drawn from two sources: the first 160 participants of the ongoing ImmuneRACE study, and fewer than 1,500 subjects contributed by 6 global collaborators. Nearly every sample came with metadata listing a de-identified subject ID, COVID-19 status, age in years and sex. Where available, HLA class I and class II types were obtained from metadata supplied by the sample provider rather than from assay-based typing.

At one collaborating source in Seattle, patients were enrolled during active infection and were followed longitudinally through the course of disease. Each collaborating institution followed its own protocols to collect whole blood in K2EDTA tubes. Collaborator samples were shipped for TCRbeta analysis as frozen whole blood, isolated PBMCs, or DNA extracted from either sample type. Points the paper makes about the study in general: The amount of clinical and demographic metadata varied by source and participant and was provided uncurated.

About this clone itself: No antigen is known for it. It has no much larger one-base neighbor in the sample; base qualities were not kept. Other DNA variants within this sample encode the same CDR3.

TCRbeta CDR3 regions were amplified from genomic DNA using the immunoSEQ Assay, a bias-controlled multiplex PCR. The authors' analysis ran thus. The number of nucleated cells in each sample was estimated from the amplification of reference gene primers within the assay. To quantify the absolute abundance of each unique TCRbeta CDR3 rearrangement, sequence reads were collapsed and filtered. For each sample, productive Simpson clonality was calculated as the square root of Simpson's diversity index over productive rearrangements. Held by TCRdb, this immuneACCESS table contains in-frame sequences only and omits some clones. Under half of the omission traces to an unresolved V gene where checked; the cause of the rest is unknown. V and J calls and clone size follow that table, whereas D and trimming were derived from the DNA. The sample table contains about 330,000 clones; only one count was recorded for around 90% of them. Approximately 9.4% of the sample rests with the top ten.

Sequencing used peripheral blood. The TCR comes from a man aged 25 to 40 with COVID-19, enrolled during active disease.

CDR3 protein: CASSPQGRYGYTF. The base sequence is TGTGCCAGTAGCCCACAGGGACGGTACGGCTACACCTTC. Recombination joined TRBV19 with TRBJ1-2; matching of 6 bases hints at TRBD1 as the D gene. V loses 6 bases, J loses 8 bases, and the germline ends lie 16 bases apart. The CDR3 runs 13 residues from the cysteine to the phenylalanine. Just CDR3 DNA is preserved here, 39 bases in frame from base 1. Reading the germline V gene (reference sequence) gives CDR1 LNHDA and CDR2 SQIVND. Extended through the reference TRBV19 and TRBJ1-2 proteins, this CDR3 yields the full variable domain: DGGITQSPKYLFRKEGQNVTLSCEQNLNHDAMYWYRQDPGQGLRLIYYSQIVNDFQKGDIAEGYSVSREKKESFPLTVTSAQKNPTAFYLCASSPQGRYGYTFGSGTRLTVV.